The subject of this entry is one T cell receptor beta chain. These data belong to a study of blood T cells in healthy people across ages. This CDR3 is built from 15 residues. Germline lookup yields CDR1 LGHDT and CDR2 YNNKEL (reference sequence). The V gene lost 4 bases and the J gene lost 0 bases, with 10 bases spanning the gap. Using a J-beta primer mix together with a sample-barcoded 5' primer, a second PCR was run for about 7 to 12 cycles. One entry per CDR3 protein, called by TCRdb with MiXCR from the 5' RACE reads. The data show roughly 790,000 distinct CDR3 sequences, 43% seen once. Sequenced sample: blood. The genes are TRBV3-1 and TRBJ2-4, with D uncertain. This receptor was identified in a woman in her sixties in good health. In DNA form, the CDR3 reads TGTGCCAGCAGCCCCCGATCATTAGCCAAAAACATTCAGTACTTC. It yields the protein CASSPRSLAKNIQYF.